This T cell receptor (beta chain) was documented in a study of chemoradiotherapy in HPV16-positive cancers. The wider study: Candidate HPV-specific T-cell clones and common TCR motifs came from functional assays in two HPV16-positive patients. Study-wide points: Non-HPV-specific T cells did not expand in tumors during treatment, whereas candidate HPV-specific clones and E7-related motifs did. Better recurrence-free survival went with HPV-responsive T-cell expansion in HPV16-positive patients.

Points on this clone: Its antigen remains unidentified. Other DNA sequences in the same sample also yield this CDR3.

Germline lookup yields CDR1 DFQATT and CDR2 SNEGSKA (reference sequence). V lost 6 bases and J 5 bases, leaving 10 bases between the germline ends. The CDR3 extends over 11 amino acids. The data were produced by immunoSEQ multiplex PCR, yet TCRdb's version contains in-frame clones alone and is incomplete. The table has fewer than 20,000 clones, 85% to 95% seen once. The gene calls are TRBV20-1 and TRBJ1-1; no reliable D call. The material sequenced was blood, taken from a patient who underwent chemoradiotherapy. The sequence came from a human donor with HPV-associated anogenital cancer. The CDR3 nucleotides are TGCAGTGCGGGGTTGGGAACTGAAGCTTTCTTT. Protein product: CSAGLGTEAFF.